Below, 29 T cell receptor beta chains from the same sample are listed, as sequenced in a study of cytomegalovirus exposure and HLA in healthy donors (dated by TCRdb to between 2016 and 2019). The library came from the immunoSEQ multiplex PCR assay. The multiplex PCR relied on a mix of 60 forward primers for TCR Vbeta segments and 13 reverse primers for TCR Jbeta segments. Not all clones reach the TCRdb copy of this immuneACCESS table, which keeps in-frame sequences only. Checked studies attribute under half of the gap to unresolved V genes and leave the rest unexplained. The table for this sample lists tens of thousands of clones; approximately 78% of them were counted only once. The ten largest clones take up 7.8% of the sample. The sequencing sample was made of PBMCs. The receptors shown here come from a man aged 18-30 years in good health and CMV-seropositive.

The rearrangement uses TRBV30 and TRBJ1-1; TRBD1 might be the D (6 bases). The CDR3 spans 11 residues. The V and J ends lost 3 bases and 8 bases respectively, with 10 bases between them. Germline loops: CDR1 GTSNPN, CDR2 SVGIG (reference sequence). The CDR3 spells CAWSLQGEAFF. In DNA form, the CDR3 reads TGTGCCTGGAGCCTACAGGGCGAAGCTTTCTTT.

CDR3: CASSDGGAEDTQYF. CDR3 DNA sequence: TGTGCCAGCAGCGATGGGGGGGCCGAAGATACGCAGTATTTT. The J gene is TRBJ2-3, the V gene TRBV9; possible D gene TRBD2, 7 bases. The CDR3 consists of 14 residues. With 3 bases removed from V and 5 bases from J, the gap between germline ends came to 13 bases. Germline CDR1 SGDLS, CDR2 YYNGEE.

The gene calls are TRBV5-4 and TRBJ1-4, with D possibly matching TRBD1 (5 bases). CDR3 length: 13 amino acids. Per the germline V gene, CDR1 is SGHNT and CDR2 is YYREEE (reference sequence). Trimming stripped 4 bases from V and 8 bases from J, with 12 bases between. CDR3 residues: CASSLRTSEKLFF. CDR3 in DNA: TGTGCCAGCAGCCTCAGGACATCCGAAAAACTGTTTTTT.

V is TRBV5-4 and J is TRBJ2-7, with 13 bases matching TRBD2. Germline assignment: CDR1 SGHNT and CDR2 YYREEE (reference sequence). V gave up 3 bases and J gave up 2 bases; unmatched junction bases: 2. This CDR3 is built from 15 residues. CDR3 amino acids: CASSSGLAGAYEQYF. In DNA form, the CDR3 reads TGTGCCAGCAGCTCCGGACTAGCGGGGGCCTACGAGCAGTACTTC. Filled out from reference TRBV5-4 and TRBJ2-7, the complete variable domain reads ETGVTQSPTHLIKTRGQQVTLRCSSQSGHNTVSWYQQALGQGPQFIFQYYREEENGRGNFPPRFSGLQFPNYSSELNVNALELDDSALYLCASSSGLAGAYEQYFGPGTRLTVT.

The chain couples TRBV9 to TRBJ2-1; weak D call: TRBD1 (5 bases). V was shortened by 4 bases and J by 10 bases, with 12 bases between the two germline ends. Germline V CDR1 and CDR2: SGDLS, YYNGEE. The CDR3 spans 12 residues. The CDR3 is CASSTRSGEQFF. For the CDR3, the DNA is TGTGCCAGCAGCACCAGATCAGGGGAGCAGTTCTTC.

DNA for the CDR3: TGTGCCAGCAGTTTCACACAGGGTTTTAACTATGGCTACACCTTC. Translated: CASSFTQGFNYGYTF. The chain carries TRBV27 and TRBJ1-2; perhaps TRBD1 as D (6 bases). There are 15 residues in the CDR3. Germline CDR1 and CDR2: MNHEY and SMNVEV (reference sequence). Trimming left V 3 bases short and J 1 base short, with 12 bases between.

The chain carries TRBV7-8 and TRBJ1-5; D gene unclear. Germline CDR1 SGHVS, CDR2 FQNEAQ. The CDR3 sequence is 12 residues long. Trimming stripped 1 base from V and 8 bases from J, with 6 bases between. The CDR3 DNA is TGTGCCAGCAGCTTAGACGGGGAGCCCCAGCATTTT. Translation gives CASSLDGEPQHF.

In its sample, this clone was seen a few times. The chain links TRBV5-1 to TRBJ1-2, with TRBD1 as a possible D gene (6 bases). The CDR3 runs 13 residues. With 5 bases removed from V and 7 bases from J, the gap between germline ends came to 15 bases. Germline assignment: CDR1 SGHRS and CDR2 YFSETQ. Written as DNA, the CDR3 is TGCGCCAGCAGTAGCGGGGGCAACGGTGGCTACACCTTC. It specifies CASSSGGNGGYTF. Full variable domain (remainder filled in from reference TRBV5-1 and TRBJ1-2): KAGVTQTPRYLIKTRGQQVTLSCSPISGHRSVSWYQQTPGQGLQFLFEYFSETQRNKGNFPGRFSGRQFSNSRSEMNVSTLELGDSALYLCASSSGGNGGYTFGSGTRLTVV.

The rearrangement uses TRBV29-1 and TRBJ1-1; D is perhaps TRBD1 (5 bases). The ends were cut back, 4 bases at V and 5 bases at J, with 14 bases in the middle. The CDR3 loop spans 13 amino acids. The germline V gene encodes CDR1 SQVTM and CDR2 ANQGSEA. CDR3 DNA sequence: TGCAGCGTTGTACGACAGATGGCTACTGAAGCTTTCTTT. This sequence encodes CSVVRQMATEAFF.

The chain recombines TRBV2 with TRBJ2-7; 9 nucleotides align to TRBD2. The CDR3 length is 15 residues. CDR1 is SNHLY and CDR2 is FYNNEI in the germline V gene. The V segment lost 6 bases and the J segment 0 bases; nucleotides outside the gene matches: 6. For the CDR3, the DNA is TGTGCCAGCAGATACCTAGCGGGGTTCTCCTACGAGCAGTACTTC. This gives the protein CASRYLAGFSYEQYF.

V gene TRBV9 combines with J gene TRBJ2-5; perhaps TRBD1 as D (5 bases). The CDR3 has 14 residues. V was shortened by 9 bases and J by 0 bases, with 15 bases between the two germline ends. In germline, CDR1 is SGDLS, CDR2 YYNGEE. The DNA of the CDR3 is TGTGCCACCCCGACAGAAGCATACCAAGAGACCCAGTACTTC. This codes for CATPTEAYQETQYF. Variable domain in full (rest from reference TRBV9 and TRBJ2-5): DSGVTQTPKHLITATGQRVTLRCSPRSGDLSVYWYQQSLDQGLQFLIQYYNGEERAKGNILERFSAQQFPDLHSELNLSSLELGDSALYFCATPTEAYQETQYFGPGTRLLVL.

The chain recombines TRBV9 with TRBJ2-3; no firm D call. The CDR3 sequence is 14 residues long. The V end was cut by 2 bases, the J end by 2 bases, with 9 bases between. Germline-derived CDR1 and CDR2 are SGDLS and YYNGEE. In nucleotides, the CDR3 is TGTGCCAGCAGCGTTCTGACTTCCACAGATACGCAGTATTTT. Translation gives CASSVLTSTDTQYF.

This chain uses TRBV2 with TRBJ1-2; 8 positions agree with TRBD1. This CDR3 contains 17 residues. CDR1 is SNHLY, CDR2 FYNNEI, per germline. V was clipped by 2 bases and J by 3 bases; unmatched bases: 11. The CDR3 here is CASSEKIAGGNHYGYTF. CDR3 nucleotides: TGTGCCAGCAGTGAAAAGATAGCAGGGGGCAATCACTATGGCTACACCTTC. The whole variable domain, remainder taken from reference TRBV2 and TRBJ1-2, is EPEVTQTPSHQVTQMGQEVILRCVPISNHLYFYWYRQILGQKVEFLVSFYNNEISEKSEIFDDQFSVERPDGSNFTLKIRSTKLEDSAMYFCASSEKIAGGNHYGYTFGSGTRLTVV.

This sequence joins TRBV10-1 and TRBJ1-2; the match to TRBD1 covers 8 bases. CDR3 size: 14 residues. V was clipped by 2 bases and J by 4 bases; unmatched bases: 3. CDR1 is WNHNN, CDR2 SYGVQD, per germline (reference sequence). The CDR3, as DNA: TGCGCCAGCAGTGAGGACAGGGGCGGCTATGGCTACACCTTC. This encodes CASSEDRGGYGYTF.

This sequence joins TRBV10-2 and TRBJ2-7, with 9 bases lining up with TRBD2. V was pared by 6 bases and J by 6 bases, with 6 bases of the junction left unmatched. The CDR3 consists of 13 residues. Germline values: CDR1 WSHSY, CDR2 SAAADI. CDR3 DNA sequence: TGCGCCAGCAGGTTAGCGGGAGCTGGCGAGCAGTACTTC. Translation gives CASRLAGAGEQYF.

The V and J genes are TRBV29-1 and TRBJ1-2, with a weak D call TRBD1 (6 bases). Per the germline V gene, CDR1 is SQVTM and CDR2 is ANQGSEA. The CDR3 sequence is 14 residues long. The V end was cut by 3 bases, the J end by 2 bases, with 13 bases between. CDR3 in DNA: TGCAGCGTTGATCTACGAGACAGGAACTATGGCTACACCTTC. Translated, it gives CSVDLRDRNYGYTF.

This chain links TRBV4-1 with TRBJ1-6; TRBD1 matches at 8 bases. This CDR3 has 15 residues. The V and J ends lost 1 base and 8 bases, in that order; junction bases with no gene match: 4. Germline CDR1 is MGHRA and CDR2 is YSYEKL. The CDR3 here is CASSQARGLDSPLHF. CDR3 in DNA: TGCGCCAGCAGCCAAGCCAGGGGGCTGGATTCACCCCTCCACTTT.

The V gene is TRBV28, the J gene TRBJ2-5, with 7 bases matching TRBD1. Trimming removed 7 bases from V and 1 base from J; junction bases left unmatched: 9. CDR1 and CDR2 from the germline V gene are MDHEN and SYDVKM. This CDR3 is built from 15 residues. This CDR3 reads CASKVDRDVQETQYF. CDR3 sequence (DNA): TGTGCCAGCAAGGTTGACAGGGATGTCCAAGAGACCCAGTACTTC.

The CDR3: CASSLTRTGYGYTF. The CDR3 DNA sequence: TGTGCCAGCAGTCTAACACGGACAGGGTACGGCTACACCTTC. The chain employs TRBV28 and TRBJ1-2; 8 bases are shared with TRBD1. The germline gives CDR1 MDHEN, CDR2 SYDVKM. The CDR3 consists of 14 residues. Losses at the gene ends were 5 bases for V and 8 bases for J; bases not matched to a gene: 10.

The chain carries TRBV19 and TRBJ2-4; 14 bases agree with TRBD2. CDR1 LNHDA and CDR2 SQIVND come from the germline V gene (reference sequence). Trimming took 4 bases from V and 1 from J; bases not matched to a gene: 9. The CDR3 is 19 amino acids. CDR3 nucleotide sequence: TGTGCCAGTAGTACCCTACCGGGACTAGCGGGAGAGGCCAAAAACATTCAGTACTTC. Amino acid sequence: CASSTLPGLAGEAKNIQYF.

The V call is TRBV5-4, the J call TRBJ2-2, with D uncertain. CDR3 length: 16 residues. CDR1 is SGHNT, CDR2 YYREEE, per germline (reference sequence). The V and J ends lost 0 bases and 1 base respectively, with 10 bases between them. The CDR3 DNA follows: TGTGCCAGCAGCTTGGCCCAGGTTAAGAACACCGGGGAGCTGTTTTTT. As protein: CASSLAQVKNTGELFF.

The chain has TRBV6-1 and TRBJ1-1; no clear D. The CDR3 is 13 residues long. In germline, CDR1 is MNHNS, CDR2 SASEGT. V lost 8 bases, J lost 3 bases, and 13 bases lay in between. The CDR3 is CASRSGTYTEAFF. The DNA of the CDR3 is TGTGCCAGCCGTTCTGGCACCTACACTGAAGCTTTCTTT.

This chain joins TRBV6-5 and TRBJ2-7, with 9 nucleotides matching TRBD1. Germline values: CDR1 MNHEY, CDR2 SVGAGI. The J segment lost 3 bases and the V segment lost 2 bases, leaving 2 bases of the junction unmatched. The CDR3 is 14 amino acids. CDR3 nucleotides: TGTGCCAGCAGTTACGGGGACAGGGACTACGAGCAGTACTTC. Its protein is CASSYGDRDYEQYF.

The chain recombines TRBV4-1 with TRBJ2-3, with 7 bases matching TRBD2. V was clipped by 4 bases and J by 3 bases; unmatched bases: 19. The CDR3 runs 19 residues. The germline gives CDR1 MGHRA, CDR2 YSYEKL. The CDR3 sequence: CASSPGGAGTSIGTDTQYF. The CDR3 DNA reads TGCGCCAGCAGCCCGGGAGGTGCCGGGACCTCCATTGGAACAGATACGCAGTATTTT.

The V and J genes are TRBV5-4 and TRBJ2-1; 11 bases map to TRBD2. Germline V gene data show CDR1 as SGHNT and CDR2 as YYREEE (reference sequence). The V segment lost 2 bases and the J segment 0 bases; nucleotides outside the gene matches: 4. CDR3 size: 17 residues. For the CDR3, the DNA is TGTGCCAGCAGCTTCTCTAGCGGGGGGTCCTCCTACAATGAGCAGTTCTTC. Translation gives CASSFSSGGSSYNEQFF.

A few counts support this clone. This sequence joins TRBV6-6 and TRBJ1-2, with a weak D call TRBD1 (5 bases). The CDR3 length is 14 residues. Trimming stripped 2 bases from V and 4 bases from J, with 11 bases between. Germline lookup yields CDR1 MNHNY and CDR2 SVGAGI (reference sequence). The CDR3 sequence: CASSYGDSLYGYTF. The CDR3 DNA sequence: TGTGCCAGCAGTTACGGTGACAGCCTCTATGGCTACACCTTC.

V gene TRBV5-4 combines with J gene TRBJ2-2; 8 positions match TRBD2. The CDR3 length is 16 residues. V dropped 5 bases and J dropped 5; count of bases not matched to a gene: 11. Germline V gene data show CDR1 as SGHNT and CDR2 as YYREEE (reference sequence). The CDR3 nucleotides are TGTGCCAGCAGTCCCCGGGCGGGAGGCGAGACCGGGGAGCTGTTTTTT. It yields the protein CASSPRAGGETGELFF. Filled out from reference TRBV5-4 and TRBJ2-2, the complete variable domain reads ETGVTQSPTHLIKTRGQQVTLRCSSQSGHNTVSWYQQALGQGPQFIFQYYREEENGRGNFPPRFSGLQFPNYSSELNVNALELDDSALYLCASSPRAGGETGELFFGEGSRLTVL.

The chain joins TRBV2 to TRBJ2-7; D is possibly TRBD2 (7 bases). Per the germline V gene, CDR1 is SNHLY and CDR2 is FYNNEI. This CDR3 contains 11 residues. V was cut by 11 bases and J by 7 bases, with 15 bases left in between. The CDR3: CAFGGLNEQYF. In DNA, the CDR3 is TGTGCCTTCGGGGGGCTGAATGAGCAGTACTTC.

This sequence joins TRBV5-1 and TRBJ2-7; possible D gene TRBD1, 5 bases. V shed 1 base and J shed 1 base, with 9 bases lying between them. The germline CDR1 and CDR2 sequences are SGHRS and YFSETQ. The CDR3 sequence is 14 residues long. CDR3 DNA sequence: TGCGCCAGCAGCTTGTACGGACAATCCTACGAGCAGTACTTC. It codes for CASSLYGQSYEQYF.